A single sample gave rise to the 15 T cell receptor beta chains below, sequenced in a study of shared clonotypes between healthy human individuals. TCRdb's copy holds only in-frame clones and misses some; the assay was immunoSEQ multiplex PCR. The data show over 2 million clones, with roughly 96% seen just once and about 0.13% held by the top ten. Specimen: naive CD4+ T cells sorted from blood. The subset was: CD45RA+ positively selected. These receptor sequences come from a man aged 18-30 years in good health.

The rearrangement joins TRBV2 to TRBJ1-1; no clear D. The CDR3 extends over 15 amino acids. CDR1 is SNHLY, CDR2 FYNNEI, per germline. The V gene lost 4 bases and the J gene lost 4 bases, with 16 bases spanning the gap. This chain's CDR3 is CASSVRTARVTEAFF. The CDR3 bases are TGTGCCAGCAGTGTCCGGACGGCGAGGGTCACTGAAGCTTTCTTT. Using reference TRBV2 and TRBJ1-1 for the parts outside the CDR3, the full variable domain is EPEVTQTPSHQVTQMGQEVILRCVPISNHLYFYWYRQILGQKVEFLVSFYNNEISEKSEIFDDQFSVERPDGSNFTLKIRSTKLEDSAMYFCASSVRTARVTEAFFGQGTRLTVV.

The V and J genes are TRBV2 and TRBJ2-1, with 8 bases aligning to TRBD1. The CDR3 runs to 15 residues. J lost 4 bases, V lost 6 bases, and 8 bases had no gene match. Germline V CDR1 and CDR2: SNHLY, FYNNEI. The CDR3 sequence is CASSPGRDRYNEQFF. CDR3 sequence (DNA): TGTGCCAGCAGCCCCGGAAGGGACAGGTACAATGAGCAGTTCTTC.

The V gene is TRBV7-2, the J gene TRBJ1-3; D gene uncertain. The V end lost 5 bases, the J end lost 4 bases, and 9 bases lay between the germline ends. This CDR3 region has 13 residues. CDR1 is SGHTA, CDR2 FQGNSA, per germline. The CDR3 bases are TGTGCCAGCAGCCCAGTACAGGGAAACACCATATATTTT. Its protein product is CASSPVQGNTIYF.

V usage is TRBV29-1 and J usage is TRBJ1-6; 8 bases map to TRBD1. J was trimmed by 8 bases and V by 7 bases; bases with no gene match: 16. Germline V gene data show CDR1 as SQVTM and CDR2 as ANQGSEA. The CDR3 spans 16 residues. The chain's CDR3 is CSAPPGQANPDSPLHF. As DNA, the CDR3 is TGCAGCGCCCCCCCGGGACAGGCGAACCCCGATTCACCCCTCCACTTT.

For this clone: Additional DNA sequences in this sample encode the identical CDR3. This chain uses TRBV5-1 with TRBJ2-2; D call uncertain. Trimming stripped 4 bases from V and 1 base from J, with 5 bases between. Germline assignment: CDR1 SGHRS and CDR2 YFSETQ. The CDR3 length is 13 residues. In DNA form, the CDR3 reads TGCGCCAGCAGCCCAGGGAACACCGGGGAGCTGTTTTTT. Translation: CASSPGNTGELFF.

This clone was recorded once. The chain uses TRBV19 and TRBJ1-5; D not resolved. Germline V lookup: CDR1 LNHDA, CDR2 SQIVND (reference sequence). The CDR3 runs 13 residues. V was clipped by 3 bases and J by 7 bases, with 10 bases between them. The CDR3 region is CASSIGNGQPQHF. The CDR3 DNA sequence: TGTGCCAGTAGTATTGGTAACGGGCAGCCCCAGCATTTT.

The genes are TRBV18 and TRBJ1-1; no firm D call. V shed 6 bases and J shed 1 base, with 15 bases lying between them. The CDR3 extends over 15 amino acids. Germline CDR1 is KGHSH and CDR2 is LQKENI. Written as DNA, the CDR3 is TGTGCCAGCTCCCCTCGAGGGATCCGGAACACTGAAGCTTTCTTT. It encodes CASSPRGIRNTEAFF.

This chain connects TRBV9 to TRBJ2-1; D remains ambiguous. This CDR3 comprises 15 residues. V lost 0 bases and J lost 0, with 7 bases in between. Germline V lookup: CDR1 SGDLS, CDR2 YYNGEE. The CDR3 here is CASSVGPVSYNEQFF. CDR3 nucleotides: TGTGCCAGCAGCGTAGGACCGGTCTCCTACAATGAGCAGTTCTTC.

This chain uses TRBV19 with TRBJ2-2, with D hard to call. Trimming shortened V by 3 bases and J by 2 bases, and 7 bases separated the two germline ends. This CDR3 is 14 amino acids long. Germline assignment: CDR1 LNHDA and CDR2 SQIVND (reference sequence). Here the CDR3 DNA reads TGTGCCAGTAGTATTACCCGAAACACCGGGGAGCTGTTTTTT. Residues: CASSITRNTGELFF. The whole variable domain, filled in from reference TRBV19 and TRBJ2-2, reads DGGITQSPKYLFRKEGQNVTLSCEQNLNHDAMYWYRQDPGQGLRLIYYSQIVNDFQKGDIAEGYSVSREKKESFPLTVTSAQKNPTAFYLCASSITRNTGELFFGEGSRLTVL.

The chain links TRBV10-1 to TRBJ2-1, with TRBD2 as a possible D gene (6 bases). This CDR3 region has 12 residues. V shed 4 bases and J shed 9 bases, with 10 bases lying between them. Germline lookup yields CDR1 WNHNN and CDR2 SYGVQD (reference sequence). CDR3 amino acids: CASSATRSEQFF. The CDR3 DNA is TGCGCCAGCAGTGCGACTAGAAGTGAGCAGTTCTTC.

V gene TRBV5-1 combines with J gene TRBJ1-4, with TRBD1 identical over 10 bases. Germline-derived CDR1 and CDR2 are SGHRS and YFSETQ. This CDR3 has 16 residues. V was pared by 3 bases and J by 7 bases, with 9 bases of the junction left unmatched. The CDR3 DNA follows: TGCGCCAGCAGCTCCTCTGGACAGGGGGTGCCTGAAAAACTGTTTTTT. Translated, it gives CASSSSGQGVPEKLFF.

V is TRBV19 and J is TRBJ2-1; D not resolved. V was trimmed by 5 bases and J by 5 bases, leaving 7 bases between them. This CDR3 has 12 amino acids. Per germline, CDR1 LNHDA and CDR2 SQIVND (reference sequence). The CDR3 DNA reads TGTGCCAGTAGTTACTTTCACAATGAGCAGTTCTTC. Its protein is CASSYFHNEQFF.

There are a few counts of this clone. The chain employs TRBV13 and TRBJ1-1, with TRBD1 matching over 9 bases. The CDR3 length is 14 residues. The germline CDR1 and CDR2 sequences are PRHDT and FYEKMQ (reference sequence). Trimming cost V 8 bases and J 4 bases; bases outside gene matches: 8. CDR3 region: CASYDRGGGTEAFF. The CDR3 DNA follows: TGTGCCAGCTACGACAGGGGGGGTGGCACTGAAGCTTTCTTT. The full variable domain, its missing parts supplied by reference TRBV13 and TRBJ1-1, is AAGVIQSPRHLIKEKRETATLKCYPIPRHDTVYWYQQGPGQDPQFLISFYEKMQSDKGSIPDRFSAQQFSDYHSELNMSSLELGDSALYFCASYDRGGGTEAFFGQGTRLTVV.

This rearrangement joins TRBV5-6 to TRBJ2-3, with 9 positions matching TRBD2. The V gene's germline CDR1 is SGHDT and CDR2 YYEEEE. CDR3 length equals 15 residues. V lost 4 bases, J lost 7 bases, and 10 bases stayed unmatched. CDR3 sequence (DNA): TGTGCCAGCAGCAGTGCGGGAGGGCCGTGGAATACGCAGTATTTT. Its protein product is CASSSAGGPWNTQYF.

V is TRBV2 and J is TRBJ1-6; TRBD1 matches 7 bases. This CDR3 has 15 amino acids. Germline V gene lookup returns CDR1 SNHLY and CDR2 FYNNEI. V lost 7 bases, J lost 6 bases, and 9 bases stayed unmatched. CDR3 bases: TGTGCCAGCACAAATGGACAGGCTATTAATTCACCCCTCCACTTT. Protein product: CASTNGQAINSPLHF. The full variable domain, with the rest looked up from reference TRBV2 and TRBJ1-6, is EPEVTQTPSHQVTQMGQEVILRCVPISNHLYFYWYRQILGQKVEFLVSFYNNEISEKSEIFDDQFSVERPDGSNFTLKIRSTKLEDSAMYFCASTNGQAINSPLHFGNGTRLTVT.